This passage covers 30 T cell receptor beta chains from one sample sequenced in a study of T cell responses to AZD1222 COVID-19 vaccine (dated by TCRdb to about 2021). The library relied on the immunoSEQ multiplex PCR assay. The source is immuneACCESS, and TCRdb retained only in-frame sequences with V and J called. Part of the clones is not carried over; for the studies checked, unresolved V genes explain less than half of this, and the remainder is unexplained. This sample is represented by 150,000 to 170,000 clones; 80% to 90% of them were singletons. The ten largest clones add up to 4.5% to 6% of the sample. Sample time point, as interpreted from the label and publication: baseline before first vaccination. The treatment or condition label on this specimen signifies: meningococcal conjugate vaccine given as trial control. The material was peripheral blood, obtained on day 0 of MenACWY control vaccination. Every receptor here comes from an adult in good health.

This rearrangement joins TRBV2 to TRBJ1-1; 10 bases align to TRBD1. This CDR3 spans 17 amino acids. Per the germline V gene, CDR1 is SNHLY and CDR2 is FYNNEI. Trimming took 5 bases from V and 0 from J; bases not matched to a gene: 9. The CDR3 sequence: CASSWDRGLNMNTEAFF. The CDR3 nucleotides read TGTGCCAGCAGTTGGGACAGGGGTCTAAACATGAACACTGAAGCTTTCTTT.

This chain connects TRBV1 to TRBJ1-1. TRBV1 is a pseudogene locus. The CDR3 has 16 amino acids. The CDR3 coding sequence is TGCACCAGCAGCCATCCCGGGCAAAGTCATCTCACTGAAGCTTTCTTT. It specifies CTSSHPGQSHLTEAFF.

V usage is TRBV27 and J usage is TRBJ1-2; TRBD1 agrees at 9 bases. The CDR3 totals 14 residues. Trimming cost V 6 bases and J 4 bases; bases outside gene matches: 6. Germline CDR1 is MNHEY and CDR2 is SMNVEV (reference sequence). This chain's CDR3 is CASRDRGTLYGYTF. The CDR3 nucleotides read TGTGCCAGCAGAGACAGGGGGACTCTCTATGGCTACACCTTC.

This chain uses TRBV9 with TRBJ1-1; D might be TRBD1 (5 bases). V was clipped by 0 bases and J by 6 bases, with 12 bases between them. Germline assignment: CDR1 SGDLS and CDR2 YYNGEE. This CDR3 has 14 amino acids. The CDR3 DNA reads as TGTGCCAGCAGCGTAGGGGGGGTTTCGGCTGAAGCTTTCTTT. The encoded protein is CASSVGGVSAEAFF.

The gene calls are TRBV12-5 and TRBJ2-5, with 8 bases aligning to TRBD1. This CDR3 is 16 amino acids long. Per germline, CDR1 LGHNT and CDR2 FRNRAP. V was clipped by 1 base and J by 5 bases; unmatched bases: 9. In DNA, the CDR3 is TGTGCTAGTGGTTTGGCCCGACCAGGGGGCGTTGAGACCCAGTACTTC. Its protein is CASGLARPGGVETQYF.

The J gene is TRBJ2-7, the V gene TRBV30; no definite D call. CDR1 is GTSNPN, CDR2 SVGIG, per germline (reference sequence). The CDR3 runs to 11 residues. With 5 bases removed from V and 9 bases from J, the gap between germline ends came to 14 bases. The CDR3 coding sequence is TGTGCCTGGGTTAAATATCCGATGCAGTACTTC. Its translation is CAWVKYPMQYF. Full variable domain (missing parts from reference TRBV30 and TRBJ2-7): SQTIHQWPATLVQPVGSPLSLECTVEGTSNPNLYWYRQAAGRGLQLLFYSVGIGQISSEVPQNLSASRPQDRQFILSSKKLLLSDSGFYLCAWVKYPMQYFGPGTRLTVT.

The chain combines TRBV3-1 (or the pseudogene TRBV3-2) with TRBJ2-1; D assignment may be TRBD1 or TRBD2 (5 bases each). Germline V gene lookup returns CDR1 LGHDT and CDR2 YNNKEL (reference sequence). Deletions cut 3 bases from V and 3 bases from J, with 12 bases between. The CDR3 loop spans 15 amino acids. The CDR3 nucleotides read TGTGCCAGCAGCCAGAGGGGCGCACTCTACAATGAGCAGTTCTTC. Its translation is CASSQRGALYNEQFF.

J is TRBJ2-7 and V is TRBV5-5; either TRBD1 or TRBD2 may fit D (6 bases each). This CDR3 spans 14 amino acids. Germline V gene sequence: CDR1 SGHKS, CDR2 YYEKEE (reference sequence). The V gene lost 5 bases and the J gene lost 7 bases, with 19 bases spanning the gap. The CDR3 DNA reads as TGTGCCAGCAGGTGGGGGGCATCAAGTTCAGAGCAGTACTTC. It encodes CASRWGASSSEQYF.

This clone was detected only a few times. This chain links TRBV19 with TRBJ2-1, with D tentatively TRBD1 or TRBD2 (5 bases each). The CDR3 runs 14 residues. Trimming left V 4 bases short and J 7 bases short, with 14 bases between. The germline CDR1 and CDR2 sequences are LNHDA and SQIVND (reference sequence). CDR3 DNA sequence: TGTGCCAGTAGTAGGGGACCCCCCGGGAATGAGCAGTTCTTC. Translating it yields CASSRGPPGNEQFF.

As regards this clone: The junction and the germline gene differ at one end; a read error may be behind it. This rearrangement joins TRBV2 to TRBJ2-2; D might be TRBD1 (5 bases). The CDR3 length is 14 residues. Germline V lookup: CDR1 SNHLY, CDR2 FYNNEI. DNA of the CDR3: TGTGCCAGCAGAGCGACAGTGAACACCGAGGAGCTGTTTTTT. Translation: CASRATVNTEELFF.

J is TRBJ2-3 and V is TRBV28, with TRBD2 matching 12 bases. Trimming cost V 3 bases and J 0 bases; bases outside gene matches: 13. CDR1 and CDR2 (germline): MDHEN, SYDVKM. The CDR3 is 20 residues long. The CDR3 sequence is CASSFLSLGLAGHSTDTQYF. The CDR3, as DNA: TGTGCCAGCAGTTTTTTAAGTTTAGGACTAGCGGGGCATAGCACAGATACGCAGTATTTT.

Only a few counts were recorded for this clone. The gene calls are TRBV28 and TRBJ1-4, with a weak D call TRBD1 (5 bases). This CDR3 is 17 amino acids long. CDR1 and CDR2 (germline): MDHEN, SYDVKM. V shed 6 bases and J shed 3 bases, with 20 bases lying between them. This chain's CDR3 is CASSPPRGARSNEKLFF. CDR3 coding DNA: TGTGCCAGCAGCCCCCCTCGAGGGGCCAGGTCTAATGAAAAACTGTTTTTT.

The V gene is TRBV15, the J gene TRBJ1-5; 7 positions agree with TRBD1. The J segment lost 5 bases and the V segment lost 1 base, leaving 5 bases of the junction unmatched. Germline V gives CDR1 LNHNV, CDR2 YYDKDF (reference sequence). The CDR3 is 15 amino acids. The CDR3 here is CATSRVGTADQPQHF. The CDR3 bases are TGTGCCACCAGCAGAGTCGGGACAGCCGATCAGCCCCAGCATTTT.

This clone was found once. This chain connects TRBV7-2 to TRBJ2-3; unclear D gene. Germline loops: CDR1 SGHTA, CDR2 FQGNSA. The V end lost 4 bases, the J end lost 6 bases, and 11 bases lay between the germline ends. The length of the CDR3 is 13 residues. CDR3 bases: TGTGCCAGCAGCTACGCTCCCGAGGATACGCAGTATTTT. Protein: CASSYAPEDTQYF. Combining the CDR3 with reference TRBV7-2 and TRBJ2-3 gives the whole variable domain GAGVSQSPSNKVTEKGKDVELRCDPISGHTALYWYRQSLGQGLEFLIYFQGNSAPDKSGLPSDRFSAERTGGSVSTLTIQRTQQEDSAVYLCASSYAPEDTQYFGPGTRLTVL.

The J gene is TRBJ1-4, the V gene TRBV28; no clear D. The CDR3 spans 14 residues. CDR1 and CDR2 from the germline V gene are MDHEN and SYDVKM. V was shortened by 2 bases and J by 2 bases, with 6 bases between the two germline ends. CDR3 sequence reads: CASSLRVTNEKLFF. For the CDR3, the DNA is TGTGCCAGCAGTTTACGGGTTACTAATGAAAAACTGTTTTTT.

The chain links TRBV19 to TRBJ1-5; the D is unclear. The CDR3 runs 12 residues. The V and J ends lost 8 bases and 3 bases respectively, with 8 bases between them. The germline CDR1 and CDR2 sequences are LNHDA and SQIVND (reference sequence). CDR3 sequence (DNA): TGTGCCAGTGCCTACCCCAATCAGCCCCAGCATTTT. Translating it yields CASAYPNQPQHF.

In its sample, this clone was seen once. The V call is TRBV30, the J call TRBJ2-3; TRBD1 matches 7 bases. The CDR3 sequence is 13 residues long. Per germline, CDR1 GTSNPN and CDR2 SVGIG (reference sequence). V lost 3 bases and J lost 4; bases outside the gene matches: 4. The CDR3 region is CAWSKQGADTQYF. DNA for the CDR3: TGTGCCTGGAGCAAGCAGGGGGCAGATACGCAGTATTTT.

This chain connects TRBV7-2 to TRBJ2-1; TRBD2 matches 7 bases. CDR3 length: 15 amino acids. The germline CDR1 and CDR2 sequences are SGHTA and FQGNSA. Trimming took 11 bases from V and 4 from J; bases not matched to a gene: 14. CDR3 coding DNA: TGTGCCGCCGAGAGGACTAGATTGAGGTACAATGAGCAGTTCTTC. Residues: CAAERTRLRYNEQFF.

The V call is TRBV6-1, the J call TRBJ1-6, with 9 bases matching TRBD1. The CDR3 is 16 amino acids. Germline assignment: CDR1 MNHNS and CDR2 SASEGT. V trimming: 2 bases; J trimming: 7 bases; junction bases outside the gene matches: 6. CDR3 nucleotide sequence: TGTGCCAGCAGTGAACCTATCGGACAGGGGAATTCACCCCTCCACTTT. Translated: CASSEPIGQGNSPLHF.

The chain recombines TRBV2 with TRBJ1-1; D perhaps matches TRBD1 (5 bases). Trimming pared 6 bases from V and 4 bases from J, leaving 18 bases between. The germline CDR1 and CDR2 sequences are SNHLY and FYNNEI. The CDR3 spans 15 residues. CDR3 amino acids: CASSLTPQGRTEAFF. In DNA form, the CDR3 reads TGTGCCAGCAGCCTCACCCCCCAGGGACGCACTGAAGCTTTCTTT. Full variable domain (remainder filled in from reference TRBV2 and TRBJ1-1): EPEVTQTPSHQVTQMGQEVILRCVPISNHLYFYWYRQILGQKVEFLVSFYNNEISEKSEIFDDQFSVERPDGSNFTLKIRSTKLEDSAMYFCASSLTPQGRTEAFFGQGTRLTVV.

This clone has a handful of counts. This chain connects TRBV5-6 to TRBJ1-1; tentative D call: TRBD1 (5 bases). Deletions cut 4 bases from V and 5 bases from J, with 12 bases between. In germline, CDR1 is SGHDT, CDR2 YYEEEE. The CDR3 length is 13 residues. This chain's CDR3 is CASSPGEGTEAFF. In DNA form, the CDR3 reads TGTGCCAGCAGCCCGGGAGAGGGGACTGAAGCTTTCTTT.

This chain links TRBV5-1 with TRBJ1-3; D ambiguous. Trimming shortened V by 1 base and J by 2 bases, and 16 bases separated the two germline ends. CDR3 size: 17 residues. Germline V gives CDR1 SGHRS, CDR2 YFSETQ. The CDR3 reads CASSLSGSGTTGNTIYF. CDR3 nucleotides: TGCGCCAGCAGCTTGTCCGGGTCTGGTACGACTGGAAACACCATATATTTT.

As concerns this clone: At one end, the junction sequence differs from germline, possibly due to a read error. This rearrangement joins TRBV7-7 to TRBJ1-1, with D maybe TRBD1 (6 bases). CDR1 is SSHAT, CDR2 FNYEAQ, per germline (reference sequence). The CDR3 consists of 16 residues. The CDR3 nucleotides read TGTGCTAGCAGCTACACAGGGCCCTTGGTTCGTACTGAAGCTTTCTTT. This translates into CASSYTGPLVRTEAFF. Together with reference TRBV7-7 and TRBJ1-1, the CDR3 gives the full variable domain: GAGVSQSPRYKVTKRGQDVTLRCDPISSHATLYWYQQALGQGPEFLTYFNYEAQPDKSGLPSDRFSAERPEGSISTLTIQRTEQRDSAMYRCASSYTGPLVRTEAFFGQGTRLTVV.

The rearrangement joins TRBV11-2 to TRBJ1-1, with TRBD1 as a possible D gene (5 bases). Germline V gives CDR1 SGHAT, CDR2 FQNNGV. The CDR3 totals 17 residues. The V end was cut by 1 base, the J end by 0 bases, with 15 bases between. The CDR3 DNA follows: TGTGCCAGCAGCTTAGTCGGCCTCAGACAGCTGAACACTGAAGCTTTCTTT. This sequence encodes CASSLVGLRQLNTEAFF. Full variable domain (rest looked up from reference TRBV11-2 and TRBJ1-1): EAGVAQSPRYKIIEKRQSVAFWCNPISGHATLYWYQQILGQGPKLLIQFQNNGVVDDSQLPKDRFSAERLKGVDSTLKIQPAKLEDSAVYLCASSLVGLRQLNTEAFFGQGTRLTVV.

This clone was counted once. This chain connects TRBV28 to TRBJ1-1; unclear D gene. This CDR3 has 16 amino acids. Germline V lookup: CDR1 MDHEN, CDR2 SYDVKM. Trimming pared 3 bases from V and 1 base from J, leaving 15 bases between. CDR3 bases: TGTGCCAGCAGTTTGGCTGGCTTGATTGGGAACACTGAAGCTTTCTTT. Residues: CASSLAGLIGNTEAFF.

This clone was seen more than once but under ten times. The CDR3 nucleotides are TGTGCCAGCAGTCCCGCGGGTTGGGGGAGCTCCTATAATTCACCCCTCCACTTT. Translating it yields CASSPAGWGSSYNSPLHF. The V and J genes are TRBV28 and TRBJ1-6, with D possibly TRBD1 on 5 matching bases. Trimming removed 5 bases at V and 0 bases at J, with 17 bases between. Germline values: CDR1 MDHEN, CDR2 SYDVKM. The CDR3 spans 18 residues.

The chain is built from TRBV4-3 and TRBJ1-2; the D is unclear. The CDR3 consists of 16 residues. V was pared by 2 bases and J by 1 base, with 14 bases between. The germline gives CDR1 LGHNA, CDR2 YSLEER. The CDR3 loop is CASSQNPGGFNYGYTF. The CDR3 nucleotides are TGCGCCAGCAGCCAAAACCCGGGCGGATTTAACTATGGCTACACCTTC.

The chain carries TRBV5-1 and TRBJ1-1; a possible D gene is TRBD1 (5 bases). V shed 1 base and J shed 3 bases, with 7 bases lying between them. This CDR3 has 13 amino acids. Germline values: CDR1 SGHRS, CDR2 YFSETQ. DNA for the CDR3: TGCGCCAGCAGCTTGTTACAGGACACTGAAGCTTTCTTT. This gives the protein CASSLLQDTEAFF.

In its sample, this clone was seen a few times. The V and J genes are TRBV28 and TRBJ1-5; D gene ambiguous. Germline CDR1 MDHEN, CDR2 SYDVKM. Trimming pared 7 bases from V and 2 bases from J, leaving 18 bases between. The CDR3 runs to 16 residues. CDR3 amino acids: CASNPLMLHGNQPQHF. The CDR3 DNA follows: TGTGCCAGCAATCCTCTCATGCTTCATGGCAATCAGCCCCAGCATTTT. Full variable domain (outside the CDR3, taken from reference TRBV28 and TRBJ1-5): DVKVTQSSRYLVKRTGEKVFLECVQDMDHENMFWYRQDPGLGLRLIYFSYDVKMKEKGDIPEGYSVSREKKERFSLILESASTNQTSMYLCASNPLMLHGNQPQHFGDGTRLSIL.

The V gene is TRBV28, the J gene TRBJ2-2; D remains ambiguous. The CDR3 loop spans 11 amino acids. The V end lost 7 bases, the J end lost 4 bases, and 4 bases lay between the germline ends. Germline loops: CDR1 MDHEN, CDR2 SYDVKM. This chain's CDR3 is CASKVTGELFF. The CDR3 DNA reads TGTGCCAGCAAGGTCACCGGGGAGCTGTTTTTT.